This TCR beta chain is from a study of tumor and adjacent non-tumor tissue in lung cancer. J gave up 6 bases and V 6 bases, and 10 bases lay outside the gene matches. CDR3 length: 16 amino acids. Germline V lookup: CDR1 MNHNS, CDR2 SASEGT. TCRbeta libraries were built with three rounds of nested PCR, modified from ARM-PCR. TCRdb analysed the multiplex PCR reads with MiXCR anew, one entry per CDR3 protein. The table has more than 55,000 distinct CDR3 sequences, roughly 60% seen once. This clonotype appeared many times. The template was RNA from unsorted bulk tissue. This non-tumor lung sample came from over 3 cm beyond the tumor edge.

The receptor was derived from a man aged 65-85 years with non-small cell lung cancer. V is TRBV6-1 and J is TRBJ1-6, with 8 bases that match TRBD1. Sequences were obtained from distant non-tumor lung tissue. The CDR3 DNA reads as TGTGCCAGCAGCGCTAACGGCAGGGGGCTTAATTCACCCCTCCACTTT. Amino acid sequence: CASSANGRGLNSPLHF.